A selection of T cell receptor beta chains follows, all from one sample in a study of cytotoxic CD8 clonotypes in ibrutinib-treated CLL. Produced via immunoSEQ multiplex PCR; TCRdb's table is partial and in-frame only. The sample includes over 120,000 clones, about 79% of them seen just once. Sequenced material: PBMCs, taken after 12 months of ibrutinib treatment. All receptors derive from a human donor with chronic lymphocytic leukemia. Both conserved end residues are part of each CDR3. D genes are given only for firm matches. Size tells how often a clone was seen (once, few, many) or the class of an expanded clone, and some rows leave it out.

abundance	d_gene	v_gene	j_gene	CDR3aa	CDR3nt
once	NA	TRBV25-1	TRBJ2-5	CASSELPETQYF	TGTGCCAGCAGTGAACTGCCGGAGACCCAGTACTTC
NA	NA	TRBV5-5	TRBJ2-7	CASSFFGSSYEQYF	TGTGCCAGCAGCTTTTTCGGATCCTCCTACGAGCAGTACTTC
few	NA	TRBV30	TRBJ1-1	CAWTRGWGMNTEAFF	TGTGCCTGGACGAGGGGCTGGGGCATGAACACTGAAGCTTTCTTT
NA	NA	TRBV27	TRBJ1-5	CASSWDSNQPQHF	TGTGCCAGCAGTTGGGATAGCAATCAGCCCCAGCATTTT
NA	NA	TRBV7-9	TRBJ2-2	CASNAVTGELFF	TGTGCCAGCAATGCGGTGACCGGGGAGCTGTTTTTT
NA	NA	TRBV19	TRBJ2-7	CASSIGGVRTNEQYF	TGTGCCAGTAGTATAGGAGGGGTCCGGACTAACGAGCAGTACTTC
NA	NA	TRBV6-7	TRBJ2-1	CASSEYRDGYNEQFF	TGTGCCAGCAGTGAGTACCGGGACGGCTACAATGAGCAGTTCTTC
once	NA	TRBV5-6	TRBJ2-1	CASSLARALANNEQFF	TGTGCCAGCAGCTTGGCCCGGGCCCTAGCAAACAATGAGCAGTTCTTC
NA	NA	TRBV5-6	TRBJ1-1	CASTLSWDKEAFF	TGTGCCAGCACCCTTTCATGGGACAAAGAAGCTTTCTTT
NA	NA	TRBV25-1	TRBJ2-1	CASGPLTYNEQFF	TGTGCCAGCGGACCTCTGACCTACAATGAGCAGTTCTTC
NA	TRBD2	TRBV10-3	TRBJ2-1	CATRLAGSNEQFF	TGTGCCACGAGACTAGCGGGCTCTAATGAGCAGTTCTTC
NA	NA	TRBV6-5	TRBJ2-3	CASSSEEDTQYF	TGTGCCAGCAGTTCGGAAGAAGATACGCAGTATTTT
NA	NA	TRBV27	TRBJ2-7	CASSPSVTYEQYF	TGTGCCAGCAGTCCGTCTGTTACCTACGAGCAGTACTTC
NA	NA	TRBV6-6	TRBJ2-4	CASSYGRGQYF	TGTGCCAGCAGTTACGGCAGGGGTCAGTACTTC